This T cell receptor (beta chain) comes out of a study of tissue T cells after allogeneic stem cell transplantation. Sequencing of TCRbeta CDR3 at survey depth gave sequences and template counts. The method was immunoSEQ multiplex PCR; TCRdb's version includes in-frame clones alone and lacks a portion of them. The table includes about 21,000 clones, around 70% detected once. Note on this clone: Germline and genes here are mouse. Read sequence stops 1 residue before the CDR3 end, and the germline J gene provides the missing end.

Germline V gives CDR1 NNHNN, CDR2 SYGAGS (reference sequence). The CDR3 is 15 amino acids. V was pared by 2 bases and J by 7 bases, with 8 bases of the junction left unmatched. The clonotype was recovered from a female BALB/c mouse in good health. MHC haplotype of the mouse line: H2-d. What was sequenced was blood. J is TRBJ2-1 and V is TRBV13-2, with 8 bases that match TRBD2. The sequenced CDR3 bases are TGTGCCAGCGGTGAAGGGCTGGGGGGAAGAGCTGAGCAGTTC. Encoded protein: CASGEGLGGRAEQF. In full, the CDR3 is CASGEGLGGRAEQFF.